A single sample gave rise to the 19 T cell receptor beta chains below, sequenced in a study of vaccination effects on CD4 cells after COVID-19. These receptors are not linked to any known antigen. Viral peptide pools were used in the ViraFEST assay to expand antigen-specific CD4+ T cells, and sequencing came afterward. Following an approximately 9-day culture, CD4+ T cells were purified. The table came from immunoSEQ multiplex PCR; TCRdb's copy has only in-frame clones and leaves some out. This sample has 11,000 to 15,000 clones, with approximately 82% found just once. The specimen was CD4+ T cells from PBMCs cultured with HCoV-229E spike peptides, collected before COVID-19 vaccination. These receptors were collected from a human donor who received a COVID-19 vaccine.

This chain connects TRBV12-3 or TRBV12-4 to TRBJ2-4; no firm D call. The ends were cut back, 3 bases at V and 6 bases at J, with 6 bases in the middle. CDR3 length equals 12 residues. In DNA form, the CDR3 reads TGTGCCAGCAGTTTGTATCTAAACATTCAGTACTTC. It is translated as CASSLYLNIQYF.

This clone was observed a handful of times. The CDR3 region is CASSARDYGGGYTF. DNA for the CDR3: TGTGCCAGCAGCGCTCGGGATTATGGAGGAGGCTACACCTTC. J is TRBJ1-2 and V is TRBV2; D call uncertain. The V gene lost 6 bases and the J gene lost 8 bases, with 19 bases spanning the gap. Germline CDR1 SNHLY, CDR2 FYNNEI. The CDR3 sequence is 14 residues long.

This clone was seen a handful of times. CDR3: CASSETRNSDYEQYF. As DNA, the CDR3 is TGTGCCAGCAGTGAAACGCGTAACTCCGACTACGAGCAGTACTTC. The gene calls are TRBV2 and TRBJ2-7; D not certain. This CDR3 has 15 amino acids. Trimming removed 2 bases at V and 3 bases at J, with 14 bases between. Germline V gene data show CDR1 as SNHLY and CDR2 as FYNNEI.

The chain carries TRBV28 and TRBJ1-5, with a weak D call TRBD1 (6 bases). The CDR3 runs to 13 residues. Germline CDR1 is MDHEN and CDR2 is SYDVKM. Trimming pared 3 bases from V and 4 bases from J, leaving 7 bases between. DNA of the CDR3: TGTGCCAGCAGTTTTACAGGGAATCAGCCCCAGCATTTT. This encodes CASSFTGNQPQHF.

The genes are TRBV28 and TRBJ1-5; 7 nucleotides line up with TRBD1. J was trimmed by 0 bases and V by 4 bases; bases with no gene match: 6. The CDR3 runs 16 residues. Germline CDR1 MDHEN, CDR2 SYDVKM. This CDR3 is CASSWGGTDSNQPQHF. The CDR3 DNA is TGTGCCAGCAGTTGGGGAGGGACAGATAGCAATCAGCCCCAGCATTTT.

V usage is TRBV18 and J usage is TRBJ1-1; 7 positions match TRBD1. Per germline, CDR1 KGHSH and CDR2 LQKENI. Trimming at V came to 3 bases and at J to 4 bases, leaving 8 bases not matched to a gene. The CDR3 is 15 amino acids. The CDR3 coding sequence is TGTGCCAGCTCACCCCCAGGGGGGCGTACCACTGAAGCTTTCTTT. It encodes CASSPPGGRTTEAFF. Full variable domain (remainder filled in from reference TRBV18 and TRBJ1-1): NAGVMQNPRHLVRRRGQEARLRCSPMKGHSHVYWYRQLPEEGLKFMVYLQKENIIDESGMPKERFSAEFPKEGPSILRIQQVVRGDSAAYFCASSPPGGRTTEAFFGQGTRLTVV.

This chain joins TRBV27 and TRBJ2-2; D ambiguous. This CDR3 comprises 15 residues. V lost 6 bases and J lost 1, with 12 bases in between. CDR1 is MNHEY, CDR2 SMNVEV, per germline (reference sequence). The CDR3 sequence is CASRNFIRNTGELFF. CDR3 sequence (DNA): TGTGCCAGCAGAAATTTTATCAGGAACACCGGGGAGCTGTTTTTT.

This clone occurred once. This chain joins TRBV5-8 and TRBJ1-2; the D is unclear. Germline CDR1 is SGHTS and CDR2 is YDEGEE. The CDR3 runs to 15 residues. V lost 2 bases to trimming and J lost 3 bases, with 14 bases between them. CDR3 nucleotide sequence: TGTGCCAGCAGCTTCGCCAGAGTCGATGACTATGGCTACACCTTC. Protein: CASSFARVDDYGYTF.

This chain connects TRBV5-6 to TRBJ2-7; D perhaps matches TRBD1 (6 bases). V shed 5 bases and J shed 2 bases, with 14 bases lying between them. The CDR3 totals 14 residues. CDR1 SGHDT and CDR2 YYEEEE come from the germline V gene. CDR3 region: CASSPGTTTYEQYF. Written as DNA, the CDR3 is TGTGCCAGCAGTCCCGGGACAACGACCTACGAGCAGTACTTC. The entire variable domain, with the rest obtained from reference TRBV5-6 and TRBJ2-7, is as follows: DAGVTQSPTHLIKTRGQQVTLRCSPKSGHDTVSWYQQALGQGPQFIFQYYEEEERQRGNFPDRFSGHQFPNYSSELNVNALLLGDSALYLCASSPGTTTYEQYFGPGTRLTVT.

The J gene is TRBJ1-1, the V gene TRBV19; 7 bases are a match to TRBD1. The J segment lost 1 base and the V segment lost 7 bases, leaving 3 bases of the junction unmatched. Germline CDR1 reads LNHDA; CDR2 reads SQIVND (reference sequence). CDR3 length: 13 residues. CDR3 amino acids: CASTGQPNTEAFF. The CDR3 DNA is TGTGCCAGTACGGGACAGCCGAACACTGAAGCTTTCTTT.

The chain recombines TRBV19 with TRBJ1-6, with a weak D call TRBD1 (6 bases). Germline V gene data show CDR1 as LNHDA and CDR2 as SQIVND (reference sequence). Trimming removed 6 bases at V and 7 bases at J, with 7 bases between. This CDR3 has 12 residues. CDR3 nucleotides: TGTGCCAGTAGAGACAGGAATTCACCCCTCCACTTT. It encodes CASRDRNSPLHF.

The chain joins TRBV3-1 (or the pseudogene TRBV3-2) to TRBJ2-1; no clear D. There are 15 residues in the CDR3. Germline V gene lookup returns CDR1 LGHDT and CDR2 YNNKEL (reference sequence). The germline V and J ends were trimmed by 0 bases and 5 bases, with 11 bases remaining between them. The chain's CDR3 is CASSQDHLPNNEQFF. CDR3 sequence (DNA): TGTGCCAGCAGCCAAGACCACCTCCCTAACAATGAGCAGTTCTTC.

The rearrangement links TRBV29-1 to TRBJ2-7; TRBD1 might be the D (6 bases). The V and J ends lost 6 bases and 6 bases respectively, with 24 bases between them. This CDR3 contains 15 residues. Germline V gene sequence: CDR1 SQVTM, CDR2 ANQGSEA. CDR3 sequence (DNA): TGCAGCGTCGTTCCCTCTGACAGGCCTGGGCGCGAGCAGTACTTC. Protein sequence: CSVVPSDRPGREQYF.

The V gene is TRBV5-1, the J gene TRBJ2-5, with 8 nucleotides matching TRBD2. Germline V lookup: CDR1 SGHRS, CDR2 YFSETQ. This CDR3 spans 14 amino acids. V shed 3 bases, J shed 4 bases, and the junction held 5 bases outside the gene matches. The CDR3 DNA is TGCGCCAGCAGCTCACGGGGGGGATCAGAGACCCAGTACTTC. It encodes CASSSRGGSETQYF.

The chain couples TRBV4-3 to TRBJ1-1, with D possibly matching TRBD1 (5 bases). Germline CDR1 reads LGHNA; CDR2 reads YSLEER. Deletions cut 6 bases from V and 1 base from J, with 9 bases between. CDR3 length: 13 amino acids. The CDR3 region has the DNA TGCGCCAGCAGTTATGGGGGGAACACTGAAGCTTTCTTT. This codes for CASSYGGNTEAFF.

This clone has a handful of counts. V is TRBV20-1 and J is TRBJ1-2; D gene unclear. Looked up from germline, CDR1 is DFQATT and CDR2 is SNEGSKA (reference sequence). V gave up 5 bases and J gave up 8 bases, with 9 bases separating them. CDR3 length equals 10 residues. CDR3 region: CSARLGGYTF. CDR3 nucleotides: TGCAGTGCTCGCCTTGGGGGCTACACCTTC.

The rearrangement joins TRBV12-3 or TRBV12-4 to TRBJ2-2; 10 nucleotides align to TRBD2. V was pared by 6 bases and J by 5 bases, with 0 bases of the junction left unmatched. The CDR3 is made up of 13 amino acids. The CDR3 DNA follows: TGTGCCAGCAGACTAGCGGGAACCGGGGAGCTGTTTTTT. Residues: CASRLAGTGELFF.

The CDR3: CASSRWAFSGNTIYF. CDR3 sequence (DNA): TGTGCCAGCAGCCGCTGGGCCTTCTCTGGAAACACCATATATTTT. V is TRBV5-6 and J is TRBJ1-3; D remains unclear. With 4 bases removed from V and 0 bases from J, the gap between germline ends came to 11 bases. The CDR3 length is 15 residues. Germline values: CDR1 SGHDT, CDR2 YYEEEE.

The chain employs TRBV18 and TRBJ2-7; possibly TRBD2 for D (6 bases). CDR1 KGHSH and CDR2 LQKENI come from the germline V gene. V shed 5 bases and J shed 5 bases, with 19 bases lying between them. The CDR3 totals 15 residues. CDR3 sequence: CASSGGEVGYDEQYF. As DNA, the CDR3 is TGTGCCAGCTCAGGCGGGGAAGTTGGGTATGACGAGCAGTACTTC.